This T cell receptor (beta chain) was captured by sequencing in a study of T cells in localized non-small cell lung cancer. The study, taken as a whole, reports: Appearance in adjacent lung was seen for a median 57 of the top 100 tumor clones.

Clones were sequenced by immunoSEQ multiplex PCR, and TCRdb holds only the in-frame ones, with some missing. The sample holds some 38,000 clones, 86% seen once. On this clone itself: Its antigen remains unknown.

The sequencing used peripheral blood mononuclear cells, collected before any cancer treatment. The source is a male donor aged 60 or over with stage II lung adenocarcinoma.

CDR3 loop: CASSDRDGGSNQPQHF. DNA of the CDR3: TGCGCCAGCAGCGACAGGGACGGCGGAAGCAATCAGCCCCAGCATTTT. This sequence joins TRBV4-1 and TRBJ1-5, with 7 bases identical to TRBD1. The germline V gene has CDR1 MGHRA and CDR2 YSYEKL. The CDR3 has 16 amino acids. The trim removed 5 bases at V and 1 base at J, leaving 8 bases unmatched.